The 20 T cell receptor beta chains below come from one sample, sequenced in a study of cytomegalovirus exposure and HLA in healthy donors. PCR used 60 Vbeta primers and 13 Jbeta primers. Using immunoSEQ multiplex PCR, the repertoire was profiled, and TCRdb retains in-frame clones only, with some absent. The table includes 70,000 to 95,000 clones, around 82% detected once. Sequences were obtained from PBMCs. The source is a man younger than 35 in good health and CMV-seronegative.

The table lists this clone with a few counts. V and J are TRBV21-1 and TRBJ1-5. TRBV21-1 is classified as a pseudogene. The CDR3 spans 16 residues. The CDR3 region has the DNA TGTGCCAGCAGCAAAGGACGGGTGGGAGATAATCAGCCCCAGCATTTT. Translation: CASSKGRVGDNQPQHF.

V and J are TRBV5-1 and TRBJ1-4; D is undetermined. CDR1 and CDR2 (germline): SGHRS, YFSETQ. The CDR3 runs 17 residues. Trimming took 4 bases from V and 0 from J, leaving 16 bases between them. The CDR3 loop reads CASSPRGSGTTNEKLFF. CDR3 DNA: TGCGCCAGCAGCCCCCGGGGTTCAGGAACAACTAATGAAAAACTGTTTTTT.

The chain recombines TRBV9 with TRBJ2-7, with a tentative D call TRBD1 (6 bases). In germline, CDR1 is SGDLS, CDR2 YYNGEE. V was shortened by 3 bases and J by 1 base, with 11 bases between the two germline ends. The CDR3 is 14 amino acids. The CDR3 here is CASSAYTGSYEQYF. CDR3 sequence (DNA): TGTGCCAGCAGCGCCTACACAGGGTCCTACGAGCAGTACTTC.

This clone was seen only once. V and J are TRBV7-9 and TRBJ2-5; D is perhaps TRBD1 (6 bases). Germline V gene sequence: CDR1 SEHNR, CDR2 FQNEAQ (reference sequence). Deletions cut 6 bases from V and 0 bases from J, with 14 bases between. The CDR3 contains 15 residues. CDR3 bases: TGTGCCAGCAGGTTTTATGGGACACACCAAGAGACCCAGTACTTC. It encodes CASRFYGTHQETQYF.

For the CDR3, the DNA is TGTGCCAGCAGCTTGGACAGGGTGAATAATTCACCCCTCCACTTT. Amino acid sequence: CASSLDRVNNSPLHF. The chain combines TRBV5-4 with TRBJ1-6; the D gene is possibly TRBD1 (6 bases). Trimming removed 0 bases from V and 5 bases from J, with 9 bases in between. Germline V gene sequence: CDR1 SGHNT, CDR2 YYREEE (reference sequence). CDR3 size: 15 residues.

The V call is TRBV19, the J call TRBJ1-5; D is perhaps TRBD1 (5 bases). Germline CDR1 and CDR2: LNHDA and SQIVND (reference sequence). The CDR3 contains 15 residues. The V end was cut by 3 bases, the J end by 0 bases, with 9 bases between. DNA of the CDR3: TGTGCCAGTAGTATGGACACTTATAGCAATCAGCCCCAGCATTTT. The encoded protein is CASSMDTYSNQPQHF.

This clone has a single count. The rearrangement uses TRBV6-4 and TRBJ1-2, with D maybe TRBD1 (5 bases). Germline-derived CDR1 and CDR2 are MRHNA and SNTAGT. This CDR3 is built from 13 residues. The V and J ends lost 4 bases and 8 bases respectively, with 14 bases between them. CDR3 amino acids: CASSGSWGDGYTF. In nucleotides, the CDR3 is TGTGCCAGCAGTGGGTCCTGGGGGGACGGCTACACCTTC.

The V gene is TRBV7-6, the J gene TRBJ2-5; 7 bases are a match to TRBD1. The CDR3 spans 12 residues. J was trimmed by 6 bases and V by 5 bases; bases with no gene match: 3. Germline V gives CDR1 SGHVS, CDR2 FNYEAQ. Here the CDR3 DNA reads TGTGCCAGCAGCCGGGACAGTCAGACCCAGTACTTC. Translation: CASSRDSQTQYF.

This rearrangement joins TRBV18 to TRBJ1-2; D gene uncertain. Trimming took off 2 bases at V and 3 bases at J, with 4 bases between the two ends. There are 12 residues in the CDR3. Germline V CDR1 and CDR2: KGHSH, LQKENI. The CDR3 spells CASSPEDYGYTF. The CDR3 DNA sequence: TGTGCCAGCTCACCAGAGGACTATGGCTACACCTTC. The whole variable domain, remainder taken from reference TRBV18 and TRBJ1-2, is NAGVMQNPRHLVRRRGQEARLRCSPMKGHSHVYWYRQLPEEGLKFMVYLQKENIIDESGMPKERFSAEFPKEGPSILRIQQVVRGDSAAYFCASSPEDYGYTFGSGTRLTVV.

With respect to this clone: Germline is not matched at one junction end, which may reflect a read error. The chain uses TRBV7-9 and TRBJ2-5, with D tentatively TRBD2 (5 bases). CDR1 and CDR2 (germline): SEHNR, FQNEAQ (reference sequence). This CDR3 is 15 amino acids long. For the CDR3, the DNA is TGTTCCAGCAGCCCCTCTTTCGGGGTGAAAGAGACCCAGTACTTC. Protein: CSSSPSFGVKETQYF. Variable domain in full (rest from reference TRBV7-9 and TRBJ2-5): DTGVSQNPRHKITKRGQNVTFRCDPISEHNRLYWYRQTLGQGPEFLTYFQNEAQLEKSRLLSDRFSAERPKGSFSTLEIQRTEQGDSAMYLCSSSPSFGVKETQYFGPGTRLLVL.

J is TRBJ2-5 and V is TRBV7-3; possibly TRBD2 for D (5 bases). Trimming took 1 base from V and 4 from J, leaving 7 bases between them. The germline gives CDR1 SGHTA, CDR2 FQGTGA. This CDR3 spans 13 amino acids. The CDR3 nucleotides are TGTGCCAGCAGCTTAAGTGGAGGAGAGACCCAGTACTTC. Its protein product is CASSLSGGETQYF.

The rearrangement links TRBV4-2 to TRBJ1-1; D is perhaps TRBD1 (6 bases). Germline V lookup: CDR1 LGHNA, CDR2 YNFKEQ. This CDR3 is built from 15 residues. V was trimmed by 0 bases and J by 5 bases, leaving 13 bases between them. The CDR3 coding sequence is TGTGCCAGCAGCCAAGACCTCCAGGGGAGAACTGAAGCTTTCTTT. Amino acids: CASSQDLQGRTEAFF.

The genes are TRBV1 and TRBJ2-7; the D call in the table, TRBD2, was not verified against the DNA. TRBV1 is assigned pseudogene status. The CDR3 runs to 14 residues. The CDR3 spells CTSSQEKGAYEQYF. The CDR3 DNA reads TGCACCAGCAGCCAAGAAAAGGGAGCCTACGAGCAGTACTTC.

The chain is built from TRBV11-3 and TRBJ2-2; 7 bases are a match to TRBD1. V shed 5 bases and J 0 bases; nucleotides not matched to a gene: 3. The V gene's germline CDR1 is SGHNT and CDR2 YENEEA. The CDR3 length is 15 residues. CDR3 in amino acids: CASSPGTANTGELFF. In DNA form, the CDR3 reads TGTGCCAGCAGCCCGGGGACAGCGAACACCGGGGAGCTGTTTTTT.

The chain is built from TRBV11-3 and TRBJ2-2, with 9 bases aligning to TRBD2. Trimming at V came to 5 bases and at J to 0 bases, leaving 7 bases not matched to a gene. This CDR3 spans 17 amino acids. CDR1 and CDR2 (germline): SGHNT, YENEEA. CDR3 sequence (DNA): TGTGCCAGCAGCCCTGGCGGGGGGGACGCGAACACCGGGGAGCTGTTTTTT. It codes for CASSPGGGDANTGELFF.

The rearrangement links TRBV4-2 to TRBJ2-1; TRBD2 might be the D (5 bases). The CDR3 loop spans 16 amino acids. Trimming cost V 1 base and J 0 bases, with 10 bases left between them. CDR1 is LGHNA and CDR2 is YNFKEQ in the germline V gene. CDR3 sequence reads: CASSQVTGSSYNEQFF. The CDR3 DNA is TGTGCCAGCAGCCAAGTGACGGGGAGCTCCTACAATGAGCAGTTCTTC.

This rearrangement joins TRBV6-5 to TRBJ2-4; 9 bases are a match to TRBD1. CDR3 size: 13 residues. Germline-derived CDR1 and CDR2 are MNHEY and SVGAGI. The V segment lost 8 bases and the J segment 6 bases; nucleotides outside the gene matches: 5. The CDR3 nucleotides read TGTGCCAGCGGGCGACAGGGGGGAAACATTCAGTACTTC. Translated: CASGRQGGNIQYF.

The chain links TRBV9 to TRBJ2-1; 9 bases align to TRBD1. CDR1 and CDR2 from the germline V gene are SGDLS and YYNGEE. The J segment lost 5 bases and the V segment lost 0 bases, leaving 6 bases of the junction unmatched. The CDR3 loop spans 16 amino acids. CDR3: CASSVGGTGYDNEQFF. The CDR3 nucleotides are TGTGCCAGCAGCGTAGGAGGGACAGGGTATGACAATGAGCAGTTCTTC.

The V and J genes are TRBV6-6 and TRBJ2-7; D is perhaps TRBD1 (6 bases). Germline CDR1 reads MNHNY; CDR2 reads SVGAGI (reference sequence). The CDR3 length is 13 residues. V was clipped by 5 bases and J by 6 bases, with 14 bases between them. In DNA form, the CDR3 reads TGTGCCAGCAGTGACCGGGACATTTTCGAGCAGTACTTC. Protein: CASSDRDIFEQYF.

The V gene is TRBV15, the J gene TRBJ1-1, with 7 nucleotides matching TRBD1. The V gene's germline CDR1 is LNHNV and CDR2 YYDKDF (reference sequence). This CDR3 has 16 residues. The junction had 10 bases not matched to a gene; V was cut back by 2 bases and J by 4 bases. The CDR3 coding sequence is TGTGCCACCAGCAGACCGGGGGGGCAGGGGGGCACTGAAGCTTTCTTT. It yields the protein CATSRPGGQGGTEAFF.